The present T cell receptor (beta chain) was sequenced within a study of cytotoxic CD8 clonotypes in ibrutinib-treated CLL. Across the whole study: After treatment lasting a median approximately 11 months, range 6 to 36, response samples were collected. Samples had a mean of roughly 250,000 productive templates and approximately 90,000 productive rearrangements. Study-wide points: Contraction or stability on treatment characterized the public clonotypes, which were uncommon.

The assay was immunoSEQ multiplex PCR, and TCRdb's table has in-frame clones only and misses some. The sample records fewer than 50,000 clones, over 60% being singletons. As concerns this clone: Its antigen is not identified.

The input for sequencing was PBMCs, taken after 24 months of ibrutinib treatment. The clonotype was recovered from a human donor with chronic lymphocytic leukemia.

CDR3 sequence (DNA): TGCGCCAGCAGCTTGGCCGGGGGGCGGCCCGGTACAGATACGCAGTATTTT. As protein: CASSLAGGRPGTDTQYF. This chain links TRBV5-1 with TRBJ2-3; D is possibly TRBD2 (7 bases). The CDR3 runs to 17 residues. The V end was cut by 0 bases, the J end by 3 bases, with 17 bases between. CDR1 and CDR2 from the germline V gene are SGHRS and YFSETQ.